This T cell receptor beta chain was found in a study of T cell repertoires in cytomegalovirus infection. Study background: TCR beta signatures that were public indicated CMV infection and matching HLA type.

Concerning this clonotype itself: Its antigen is not identified.

Findings of the study overall: Using cumulative public TCR beta family frequency, the authors identified those who carried CMV together with the relevant HLA.

The CDR3 totals 14 residues. Trimming removed 5 bases at V and 6 bases at J, with 18 bases between. Germline V gene data show CDR1 as DFQATT and CDR2 as SNEGSKA (reference sequence). TCRdb analysed the reads with MiXCR anew, one entry per CDR3 protein. The sample lists about 470,000 distinct CDR3 sequences; approximately 46% were seen once. The receptor was isolated from a human donor in good health (CMV status not recorded). Some clones in this sample may be carry-over from other donors' samples. The chain joins TRBV20-1 to TRBJ2-3; TRBD2 might be the D (5 bases). Material: cultured PBMCs, obtained from culture after CMV antigen stimulation. CDR3 nucleotide sequence: TGCAGTGCTCGAGCCGCCGACTACGAGGATACGCAGTATTTT. It translates to CSARAADYEDTQYF.